The rows below give T cell receptor beta chains drawn from one sample of a study of technical replicates of blood from a handful of donors. Sequenced by immunoSEQ multiplex PCR; TCRdb stores in-frame clones only, minus some. The table lists about 94,000 clones, around 95% of them singletons. Sequencing was carried out using T cells isolated from PBMCs. The receptor set was obtained from a human donor in good health. CDR3s include the opening cysteine and the closing phenylalanine or tryptophan. D genes are given only for firm matches. Size tells how often a clone was seen (once, few, many) or the class of an expanded clone, and some rows leave it out.

J gene | clone size | V gene | D gene | CDR3 protein | CDR3 DNA
TRBJ1-5 | - | TRBV4-1 | TRBD1 | CASRRLGTDDQPQHF | TGCGCCAGCAGGAGATTAGGGACAGATGATCAGCCCCAGCATTTT
TRBJ2-1 | - | TRBV19 | - | CASSISGQGEQFF | TGTGCCAGTAGTATTAGTGGGCAGGGTGAGCAGTTCTTC
TRBJ2-3 | - | TRBV11-2 | - | CASSRPQAPDTQYF | TGTGCCAGCAGCCGGCCCCAGGCCCCTGATACGCAGTATTTT
TRBJ1-4 | - | TRBV7-9 | - | CASSPTGLGLYNEKLFF | TGTGCCAGCAGCCCCACAGGGCTAGGGTTATATAATGAAAAACTGTTTTTT
TRBJ1-2 | - | TRBV6-1 | - | CASSHPPPANYGYTF | TGTGCCAGCAGTCACCCCCCTCCAGCTAACTATGGCTACACCTTC
TRBJ2-5 | - | TRBV4-1 | TRBD2 | CASRSLAGDWRETQYF | TGCGCCAGCAGATCACTAGCGGGAGACTGGAGAGAGACCCAGTACTTC
TRBJ2-5 | few | TRBV2 | - | CATLKGGLSYF | TGTGCCACCCTAAAGGGGGGACTATCGTACTTC
TRBJ2-1 | - | TRBV7-3 | TRBD1 | CASSLTWRQGNGEQFF | TGTGCCAGCAGCTTAACTTGGCGACAGGGTAATGGTGAGCAGTTCTTC
TRBJ2-7 | - | TRBV7-9 | TRBD2 | CASSSQTSGYKDLYEQYF | TGTGCCAGCAGCTCACAGACTAGCGGGTACAAAGACCTCTACGAGCAGTACTTC
TRBJ1-2 | - | TRBV2 | TRBD1 | CASSQLTGVRGYTF | TGTGCCAGCAGTCAACTGACAGGGGTACGCGGCTACACCTTC
TRBJ2-1 | - | TRBV16 | - | CASSQYGETGNNEQFF | TGTGCCAGCAGCCAATACGGGGAAACGGGTAACAATGAGCAGTTCTTC
TRBJ1-1 | - | TRBV7-2 | - | CASSSFWAMGTEAFF | TGTGCCAGCAGCTCGTTTTGGGCCATGGGCACTGAAGCTTTCTTT
TRBJ2-1 | once | TRBV21-1 | - | CASSKARWLAGGSSYNEQFF | TGTGCCAGCAGCAAAGCGCGATGGCTAGCGGGGGGGAGCTCCTACAATGAGCAGTTCTTC